Each of the 8 T cell receptor beta chains below was sequenced from the same sample in a study of blood T cell repertoires in COVID-19. Assay: immunoSEQ multiplex PCR; the TCRdb copy retains only in-frame clones and omits some. The data hold approximately 170,000 clones, with approximately 83% observed a single time. The specimen sequenced was peripheral blood. Every receptor here comes from a man over 45 with active or convalescent COVID-19.

The rearrangement links TRBV30 to TRBJ1-6, with TRBD1 matching over 8 bases. Germline lookup yields CDR1 GTSNPN and CDR2 SVGIG (reference sequence). V was clipped by 5 bases and J by 7 bases; unmatched bases: 4. The CDR3 runs 13 residues. The CDR3 loop reads CAWGTGLNSPLHF. In nucleotides, the CDR3 is TGTGCCTGGGGGACAGGACTGAATTCACCCCTCCACTTT.

This rearrangement joins TRBV18 to TRBJ1-5, with D unresolved. Between the trimmed V and J ends, which lost 0 bases and 0 bases, there was a span of 9 bases. The germline gives CDR1 KGHSH, CDR2 LQKENI. CDR3 size: 16 residues. This chain's CDR3 is CASSPPSGDSNQPQHF. DNA of the CDR3: TGTGCCAGCTCACCACCGTCCGGGGATAGCAATCAGCCCCAGCATTTT.

The rearrangement links TRBV5-6 to TRBJ2-1, with D tentatively TRBD2 (5 bases). V was pared by 0 bases and J by 10 bases, with 5 bases between. CDR3 length equals 11 residues. The germline V gene encodes CDR1 SGHDT and CDR2 YYEEEE. CDR3 loop: CASSLGGEQFF. CDR3 nucleotide sequence: TGTGCCAGCAGCTTGGGCGGGGAGCAGTTCTTC.

This chain connects TRBV6-4 to TRBJ2-2, with D tentatively TRBD1 (6 bases). V dropped 10 bases and J dropped 7 bases, with 16 bases sitting between them. Germline CDR1 and CDR2: MRHNA and SNTAGT. The CDR3 is made up of 13 amino acids. CDR3 protein: CATSRQENGELFF. The CDR3 DNA is TGTGCCACCTCACGACAGGAAAACGGGGAGCTGTTTTTT.

The chain has TRBV20-1 and TRBJ2-1; 8 bases line up with TRBD2. V shed 3 bases and J 4 bases; nucleotides not matched to a gene: 5. The CDR3 sequence is 14 residues long. In germline, CDR1 is DFQATT, CDR2 SNEGSKA (reference sequence). In DNA form, the CDR3 reads TGCAGTGCTAGTATAGCGGGACTTTACAATGAGCAGTTCTTC. It specifies CSASIAGLYNEQFF.

The CDR3 DNA reads TGCAGCGTTGATAGGGGGAACACTGAAGCTTTCTTT. This gives the protein CSVDRGNTEAFF. The rearrangement links TRBV29-1 to TRBJ1-1; maybe TRBD1 (5 bases). The V gene lost 3 bases and the J gene lost 1 base, with 6 bases spanning the gap. The CDR3 extends over 12 amino acids. The V gene's germline CDR1 is SQVTM and CDR2 ANQGSEA.

This rearrangement joins TRBV5-5 to TRBJ2-1; D gene unclear. The germline V gene has CDR1 SGHKS and CDR2 YYEKEE (reference sequence). Trimming shortened V by 0 bases and J by 3 bases, and 4 bases separated the two germline ends. The CDR3 runs to 13 residues. The CDR3 nucleotides are TGTGCCAGCAGCTTGGATCTCTACAATGAGCAGTTCTTC. It codes for CASSLDLYNEQFF.

The V call is TRBV3-1 (or the pseudogene TRBV3-2), the J call TRBJ2-1, with TRBD2 identical over 8 bases. Per germline, CDR1 LGHDT and CDR2 YNNKEL (reference sequence). The CDR3 is 16 residues long. The trim removed 1 base at V and 4 bases at J, leaving 6 bases unmatched. This chain's CDR3 is CASSQGASGLYNEQFF. The CDR3 DNA reads as TGTGCCAGCAGCCAAGGGGCTAGCGGGTTATACAATGAGCAGTTCTTC.